One sample yielded the 5 T cell receptor beta chains listed below, sequenced in a study of monozygotic twins with inflammatory bowel disease. Reanalyzing the 5' RACE reads, TCRdb keeps one entry per CDR3 protein, without DNA. Its table lists roughly 120,000 distinct CDR3 sequences. The specimen was blood. The receptors come from a human donor with ulcerative colitis or Crohn's disease, or a healthy co-twin of an affected twin (not recorded which).

The chain employs TRBV5-1 and TRBJ1-2; without DNA, the TCRdb call of TRBD1 cannot be checked. Germline V gene lookup returns CDR1 SGHRS and CDR2 YFSETQ. The CDR3 length is 15 residues. This CDR3 reads CASSVGSLLNYGYTF.

The chain links TRBV7-2 to TRBJ2-3; there is no DNA to check the TCRdb D call of TRBD2. This CDR3 is 18 amino acids long. CDR1 is SGHTA, CDR2 FQGNSA, per germline. CDR3 region: CASSLAWVSGVSTDTQYF.

This rearrangement joins TRBV5-1 to TRBJ2-1. The CDR3 length is 12 residues. CDR1 and CDR2 (germline): SGHRS, YFSETQ. CDR3 sequence reads: CASSSTLGEQFF.

This chain links TRBV12-3 or TRBV12-4 with TRBJ2-5; without DNA, the TCRdb call of TRBD1 cannot be checked. This CDR3 has 13 residues. The CDR3 is CASCALPGETQYF.

The rearrangement uses TRBV11-3 and TRBJ2-2; TCRdb proposes TRBD2, but this gene call is untestable without DNA. This CDR3 region has 15 residues. The germline V gene has CDR1 SGHNT and CDR2 YENEEA. The CDR3 protein is CASSHDGLNTGELFF.